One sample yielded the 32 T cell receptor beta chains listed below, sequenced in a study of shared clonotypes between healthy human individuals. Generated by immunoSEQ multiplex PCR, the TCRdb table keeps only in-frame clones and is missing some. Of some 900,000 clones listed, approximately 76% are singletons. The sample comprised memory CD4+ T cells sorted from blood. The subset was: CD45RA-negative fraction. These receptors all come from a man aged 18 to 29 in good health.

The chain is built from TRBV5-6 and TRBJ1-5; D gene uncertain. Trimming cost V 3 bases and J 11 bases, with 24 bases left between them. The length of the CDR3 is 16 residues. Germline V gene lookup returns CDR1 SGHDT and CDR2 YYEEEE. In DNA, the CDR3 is TGTGCCAGCAGCTCCCTGGGTCTTAAGGCTCAGGAGGCCCAGCATTTT. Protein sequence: CASSSLGLKAQEAQHF.

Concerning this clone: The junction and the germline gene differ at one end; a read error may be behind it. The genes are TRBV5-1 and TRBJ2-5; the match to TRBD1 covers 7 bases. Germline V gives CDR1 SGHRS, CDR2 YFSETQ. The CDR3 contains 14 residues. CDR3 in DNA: TGCGCCGGCAGCTTTGGGACAGTCCAAGAGACCCAGTACTTC. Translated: CAGSFGTVQETQYF.

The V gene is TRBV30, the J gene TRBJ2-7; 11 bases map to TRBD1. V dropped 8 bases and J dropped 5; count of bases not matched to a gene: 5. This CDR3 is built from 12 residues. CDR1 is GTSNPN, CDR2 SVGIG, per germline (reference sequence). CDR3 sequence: CARGQGADEQYF. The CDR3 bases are TGTGCCCGAGGACAGGGGGCGGACGAGCAGTACTTC. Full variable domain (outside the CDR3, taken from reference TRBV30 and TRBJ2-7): SQTIHQWPATLVQPVGSPLSLECTVEGTSNPNLYWYRQAAGRGLQLLFYSVGIGQISSEVPQNLSASRPQDRQFILSSKKLLLSDSGFYLCARGQGADEQYFGPGTRLTVT.

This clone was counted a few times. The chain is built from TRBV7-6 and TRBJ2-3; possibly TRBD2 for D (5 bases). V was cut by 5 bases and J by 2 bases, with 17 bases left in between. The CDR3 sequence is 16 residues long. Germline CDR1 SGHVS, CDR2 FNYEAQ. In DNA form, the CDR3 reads TGTGCCAGCAGCCAAGGACTTTCTCTTCTCACAGATACGCAGTATTTT. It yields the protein CASSQGLSLLTDTQYF.

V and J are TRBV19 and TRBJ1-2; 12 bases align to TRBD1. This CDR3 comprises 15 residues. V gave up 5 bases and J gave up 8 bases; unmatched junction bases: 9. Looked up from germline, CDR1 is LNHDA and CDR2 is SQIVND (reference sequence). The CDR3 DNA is TGTGCCAGTAGTGGACCGGGACAGGGGGCTAGAGGCTACACCTTC. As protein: CASSGPGQGARGYTF.

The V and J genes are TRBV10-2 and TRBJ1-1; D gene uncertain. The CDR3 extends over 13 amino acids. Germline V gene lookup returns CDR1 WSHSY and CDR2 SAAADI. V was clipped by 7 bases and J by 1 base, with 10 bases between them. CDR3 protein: CASNLSKNTEAFF. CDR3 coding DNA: TGCGCCAGCAACCTTAGCAAGAACACTGAAGCTTTCTTT.

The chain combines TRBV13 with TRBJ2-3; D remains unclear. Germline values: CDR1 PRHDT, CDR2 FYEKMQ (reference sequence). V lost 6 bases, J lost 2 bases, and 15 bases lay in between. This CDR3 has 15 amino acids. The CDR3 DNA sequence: TGTGCCAGCAGGACCCAGAGAGTAAACACAGATACGCAGTATTTT. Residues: CASRTQRVNTDTQYF.

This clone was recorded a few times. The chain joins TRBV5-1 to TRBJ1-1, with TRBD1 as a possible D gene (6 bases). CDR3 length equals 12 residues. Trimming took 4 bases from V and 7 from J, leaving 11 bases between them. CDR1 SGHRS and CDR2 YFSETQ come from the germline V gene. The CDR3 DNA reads TGCGCCAGCAGCGTACAGGGAATTGAAGCTTTCTTT. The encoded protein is CASSVQGIEAFF.

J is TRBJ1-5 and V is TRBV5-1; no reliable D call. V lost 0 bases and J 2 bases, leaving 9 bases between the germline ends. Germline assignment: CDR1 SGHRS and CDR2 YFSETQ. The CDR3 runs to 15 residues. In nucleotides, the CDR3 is TGCGCCAGCAGCTTGGACGGATATGGCAATCAGCCCCAGCATTTT. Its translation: CASSLDGYGNQPQHF.

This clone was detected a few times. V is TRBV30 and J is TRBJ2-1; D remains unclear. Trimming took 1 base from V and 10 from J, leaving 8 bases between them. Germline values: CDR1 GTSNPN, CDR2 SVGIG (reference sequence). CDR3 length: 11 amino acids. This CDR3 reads CAWSGFAEQFF. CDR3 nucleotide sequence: TGTGCCTGGAGTGGGTTTGCGGAGCAGTTCTTC.

In nucleotides, the CDR3 is TGTGCCAGCAGCTTGGGATTACACGAGCAGTACTTC. Translation gives CASSLGLHEQYF. The chain carries TRBV5-5 and TRBJ2-7, with D hard to call. Deletions cut 0 bases from V and 5 bases from J, with 6 bases between. Germline-derived CDR1 and CDR2 are SGHKS and YYEKEE (reference sequence). The CDR3 consists of 12 residues.

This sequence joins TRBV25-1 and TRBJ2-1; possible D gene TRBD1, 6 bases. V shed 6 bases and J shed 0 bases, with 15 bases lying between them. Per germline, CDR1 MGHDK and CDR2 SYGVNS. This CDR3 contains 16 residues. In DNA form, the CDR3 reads TGTGCCAGCAGCGCTTCGGGCAGGGGCTCCTACAATGAGCAGTTCTTC. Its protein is CASSASGRGSYNEQFF.

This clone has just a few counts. CDR3 in amino acids: CASSPRDVNTGELFF. The CDR3 region has the DNA TGTGCCAGCAGCCCCCGGGACGTAAACACCGGGGAGCTGTTTTTT. This chain links TRBV9 with TRBJ2-2; D might be TRBD1 or TRBD2, each matching 5 bases. The CDR3 length is 15 residues. Looked up from germline, CDR1 is SGDLS and CDR2 is YYNGEE. Trimming stripped 4 bases from V and 2 bases from J, with 12 bases between.

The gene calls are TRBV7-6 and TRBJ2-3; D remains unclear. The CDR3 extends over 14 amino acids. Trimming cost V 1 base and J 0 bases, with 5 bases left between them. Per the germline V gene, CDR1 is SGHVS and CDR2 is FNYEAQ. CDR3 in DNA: TGTGCCAGCAGCTTAGGAACTAGCACAGATACGCAGTATTTT. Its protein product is CASSLGTSTDTQYF. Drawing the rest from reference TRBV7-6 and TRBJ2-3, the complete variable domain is GAGVSQSPRYKVTKRGQDVALRCDPISGHVSLYWYRQALGQGPEFLTYFNYEAQQDKSGLPNDRFSAERPEGSISTLTIQRTEQRDSAMYRCASSLGTSTDTQYFGPGTRLTVL.

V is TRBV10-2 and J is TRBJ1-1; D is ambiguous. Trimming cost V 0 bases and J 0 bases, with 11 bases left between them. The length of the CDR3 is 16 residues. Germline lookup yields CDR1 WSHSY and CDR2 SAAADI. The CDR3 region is CASSESRISLNTEAFF. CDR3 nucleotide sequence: TGCGCCAGCAGTGAGTCCAGGATCAGCTTGAACACTGAAGCTTTCTTT.

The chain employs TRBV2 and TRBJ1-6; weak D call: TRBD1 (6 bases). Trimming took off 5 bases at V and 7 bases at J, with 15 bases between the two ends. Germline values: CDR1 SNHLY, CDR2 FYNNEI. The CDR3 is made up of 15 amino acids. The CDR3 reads CASSYDRSGNSPLHF. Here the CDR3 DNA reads TGTGCCAGCAGTTACGACAGGTCGGGGAATTCACCCCTCCACTTT.

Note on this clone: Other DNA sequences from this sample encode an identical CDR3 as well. The DNA of the CDR3 is TGTGCCTGGAAACCTGGCTCTGATAATTCACCCCTCCACTTT. Protein: CAWKPGSDNSPLHF. The chain employs TRBV30 and TRBJ1-6; D gene unclear. The CDR3 is made up of 14 amino acids. The germline CDR1 and CDR2 sequences are GTSNPN and SVGIG (reference sequence). V was clipped by 4 bases and J by 5 bases, with 12 bases between them.

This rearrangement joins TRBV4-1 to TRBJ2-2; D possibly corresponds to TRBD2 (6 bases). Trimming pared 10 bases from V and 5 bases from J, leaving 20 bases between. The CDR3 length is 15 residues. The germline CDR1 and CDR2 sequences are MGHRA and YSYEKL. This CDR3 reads CATGVEGQETGELFF. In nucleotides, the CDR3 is TGCGCCACCGGGGTGGAGGGCCAGGAGACCGGGGAGCTGTTTTTT.

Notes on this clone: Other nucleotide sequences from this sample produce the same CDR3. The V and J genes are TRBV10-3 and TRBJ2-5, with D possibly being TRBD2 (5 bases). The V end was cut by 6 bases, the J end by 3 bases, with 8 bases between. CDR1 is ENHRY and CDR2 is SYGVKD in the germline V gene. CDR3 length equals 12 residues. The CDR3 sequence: CAISGLEETQYF. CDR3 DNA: TGTGCCATCAGCGGACTTGAAGAGACCCAGTACTTC.

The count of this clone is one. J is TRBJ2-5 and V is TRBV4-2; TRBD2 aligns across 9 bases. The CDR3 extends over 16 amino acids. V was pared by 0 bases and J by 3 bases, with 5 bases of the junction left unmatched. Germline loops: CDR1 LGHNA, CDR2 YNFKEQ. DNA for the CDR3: TGTGCCAGCAGCCAAGATAGCCGCGGGGGGGAAGAGACCCAGTACTTC. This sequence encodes CASSQDSRGGEETQYF.

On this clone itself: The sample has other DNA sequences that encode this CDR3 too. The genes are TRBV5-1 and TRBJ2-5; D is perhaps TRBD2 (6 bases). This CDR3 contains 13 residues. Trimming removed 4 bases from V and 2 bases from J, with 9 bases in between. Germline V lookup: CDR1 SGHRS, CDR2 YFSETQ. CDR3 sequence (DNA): TGCGCCAGCAGCACGGGACTTCAAGAGACCCAGTACTTC. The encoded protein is CASSTGLQETQYF.

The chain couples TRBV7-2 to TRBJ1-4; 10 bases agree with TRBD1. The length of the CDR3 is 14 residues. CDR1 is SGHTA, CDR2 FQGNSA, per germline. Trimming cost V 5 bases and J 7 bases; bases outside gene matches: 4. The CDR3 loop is CASSQDRGVEKLFF. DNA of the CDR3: TGTGCCAGCAGCCAGGACAGGGGGGTTGAAAAACTGTTTTTT.

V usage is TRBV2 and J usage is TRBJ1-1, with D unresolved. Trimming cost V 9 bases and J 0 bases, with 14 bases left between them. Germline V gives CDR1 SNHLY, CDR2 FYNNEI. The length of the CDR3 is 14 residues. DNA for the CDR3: TGTGCCAGTGGGGATCAGGATATGAACACTGAAGCTTTCTTT. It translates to CASGDQDMNTEAFF.

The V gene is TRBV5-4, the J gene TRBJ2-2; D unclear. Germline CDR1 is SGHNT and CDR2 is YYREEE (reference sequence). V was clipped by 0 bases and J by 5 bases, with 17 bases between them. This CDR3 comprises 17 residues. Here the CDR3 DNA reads TGTGCCAGCAGCTTGGCGGCTAGAGTGAAGGGAACCGGGGAGCTGTTTTTT. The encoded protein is CASSLAARVKGTGELFF. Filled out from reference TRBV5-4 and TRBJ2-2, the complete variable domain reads ETGVTQSPTHLIKTRGQQVTLRCSSQSGHNTVSWYQQALGQGPQFIFQYYREEENGRGNFPPRFSGLQFPNYSSELNVNALELDDSALYLCASSLAARVKGTGELFFGEGSRLTVL.

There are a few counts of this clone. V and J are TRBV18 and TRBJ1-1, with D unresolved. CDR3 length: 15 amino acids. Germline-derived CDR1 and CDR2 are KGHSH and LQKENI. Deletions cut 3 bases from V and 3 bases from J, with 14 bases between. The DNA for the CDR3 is TGTGCCAGCTCACCTGTTGGGAGGGCGGACACTGAAGCTTTCTTT. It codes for CASSPVGRADTEAFF.

The CDR3 sequence: CAWGDSLDQPQHF. As DNA, the CDR3 is TGTGCCTGGGGGGACAGTCTCGATCAGCCCCAGCATTTT. The V gene is TRBV30, the J gene TRBJ1-5; 7 bases fit TRBD1. J gave up 5 bases and V 5 bases, and 6 bases lay outside the gene matches. Germline CDR1 and CDR2: GTSNPN and SVGIG (reference sequence). The CDR3 is made up of 13 amino acids.

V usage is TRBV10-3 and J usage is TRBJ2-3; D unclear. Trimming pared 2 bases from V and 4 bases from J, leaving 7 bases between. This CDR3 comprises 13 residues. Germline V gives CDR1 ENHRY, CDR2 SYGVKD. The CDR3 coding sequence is TGTGCCATCAGTGAGATGCTTTCAGATACGCAGTATTTT. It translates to CAISEMLSDTQYF.

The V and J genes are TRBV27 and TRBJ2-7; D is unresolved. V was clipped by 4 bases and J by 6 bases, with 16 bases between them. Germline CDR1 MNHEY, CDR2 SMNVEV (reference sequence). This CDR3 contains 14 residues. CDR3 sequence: CASSSPGRTAEQYF. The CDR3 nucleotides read TGTGCCAGCAGTTCTCCGGGCCGTACAGCCGAGCAGTACTTC.

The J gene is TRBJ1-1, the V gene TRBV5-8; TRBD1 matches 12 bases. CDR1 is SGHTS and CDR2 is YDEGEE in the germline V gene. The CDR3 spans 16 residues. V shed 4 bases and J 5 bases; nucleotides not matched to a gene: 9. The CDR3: CASSLWDRGPGTEAFF. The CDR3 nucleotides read TGTGCCAGCAGCCTCTGGGACAGGGGGCCTGGGACTGAAGCTTTCTTT. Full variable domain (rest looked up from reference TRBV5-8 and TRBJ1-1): EAGVTQSPTHLIKTRGQQATLRCSPISGHTSVYWYQQALGLGLQFLLWYDEGEERNRGNFPPRFSGRQFPNYSSELNVNALELEDSALYLCASSLWDRGPGTEAFFGQGTRLTVV.

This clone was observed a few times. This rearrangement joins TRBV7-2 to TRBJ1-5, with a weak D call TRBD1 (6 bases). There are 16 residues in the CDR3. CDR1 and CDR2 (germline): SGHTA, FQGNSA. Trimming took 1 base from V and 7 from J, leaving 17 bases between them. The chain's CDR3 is CASSLVMGADEQPQHF. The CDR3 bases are TGTGCCAGCAGCTTAGTTATGGGGGCGGATGAGCAGCCCCAGCATTTT.

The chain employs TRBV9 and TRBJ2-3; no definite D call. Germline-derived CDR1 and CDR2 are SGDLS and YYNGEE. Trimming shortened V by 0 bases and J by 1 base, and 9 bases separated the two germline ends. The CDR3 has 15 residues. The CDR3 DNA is TGTGCCAGCAGCGTAGGCAGGTTTCGCACAGATACGCAGTATTTT. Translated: CASSVGRFRTDTQYF.

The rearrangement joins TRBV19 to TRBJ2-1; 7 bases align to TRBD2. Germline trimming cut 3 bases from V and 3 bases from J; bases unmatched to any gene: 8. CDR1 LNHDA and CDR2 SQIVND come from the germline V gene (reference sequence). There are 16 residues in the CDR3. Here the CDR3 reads CASSIPSGAHYNEQFF. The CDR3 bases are TGTGCCAGTAGTATTCCCAGCGGGGCCCACTACAATGAGCAGTTCTTC.